Following are 7 T cell receptor beta chains from one sample sequenced in a study of T cell responses to AZD1222 COVID-19 vaccine. This table comes from immunoSEQ multiplex PCR, and its TCRdb copy is limited to in-frame clones, with some not included. Of tens of thousands of clones in the sample, about three quarters are singletons; the top ten hold more than 3%. The sequenced sample was peripheral blood, obtained 28 days after the second AZD1222 dose. All receptors come from an adult who received the AZD1222 COVID-19 vaccine.

This clone was seen a handful of times. The CDR3 nucleotides are TGTGCCAGCAGCTTGGTAAGGGGAACAGGGGGCGATGGCTACACCTTC. It specifies CASSLVRGTGGDGYTF. The chain couples TRBV5-4 to TRBJ1-2, with TRBD1 matching over 9 bases. This CDR3 comprises 16 residues. The germline V gene has CDR1 SGHNT and CDR2 YYREEE (reference sequence). V shed 0 bases and J 6 bases; nucleotides not matched to a gene: 9.

This clone was observed once. The chain has TRBV28 and TRBJ1-1, with D perhaps TRBD1 (6 bases). Trimming left V 3 bases short and J 5 bases short, with 13 bases between. CDR1 MDHEN and CDR2 SYDVKM come from the germline V gene. This CDR3 comprises 14 residues. The CDR3 reads CASSFSRGDTEAFF. In DNA form, the CDR3 reads TGTGCCAGCAGTTTCAGTAGGGGGGATACTGAAGCTTTCTTT.

The gene calls are TRBV6-5 and TRBJ1-3, with no clear D. With 3 bases removed from V and 0 bases from J, the gap between germline ends came to 9 bases. This CDR3 has 15 residues. Per germline, CDR1 MNHEY and CDR2 SVGAGI. CDR3 residues: CASSYDGNSGNTIYF. CDR3 in DNA: TGTGCCAGCAGTTATGACGGCAACTCTGGAAACACCATATATTTT.

CDR3 sequence: CASSLMGTGGFRNTEAFF. CDR3 in DNA: TGTGCCAGCAGTTTAATGGGGACAGGGGGCTTTCGGAACACTGAAGCTTTCTTT. The gene calls are TRBV28 and TRBJ1-1; 12 positions agree with TRBD1. This CDR3 region has 18 residues. CDR1 MDHEN and CDR2 SYDVKM come from the germline V gene. The V segment lost 2 bases and the J segment 1 base; nucleotides outside the gene matches: 8. The variable domain in full, with the rest retrieved from reference TRBV28 and TRBJ1-1, is DVKVTQSSRYLVKRTGEKVFLECVQDMDHENMFWYRQDPGLGLRLIYFSYDVKMKEKGDIPEGYSVSREKKERFSLILESASTNQTSMYLCASSLMGTGGFRNTEAFFGQGTRLTVV.

V usage is TRBV5-6 and J usage is TRBJ2-7; weak D call: TRBD2 (5 bases). CDR1 is SGHDT and CDR2 is YYEEEE in the germline V gene. The CDR3 contains 14 residues. Deletions cut 4 bases from V and 7 bases from J, with 18 bases between. CDR3 in DNA: TGTGCCAGCAGCACCGCGCGAGAATGGGAGGAGCAGTACTTC. Protein sequence: CASSTAREWEEQYF. Together with reference TRBV5-6 and TRBJ2-7, the CDR3 gives the full variable domain: DAGVTQSPTHLIKTRGQQVTLRCSPKSGHDTVSWYQQALGQGPQFIFQYYEEEERQRGNFPDRFSGHQFPNYSSELNVNALLLGDSALYLCASSTAREWEEQYFGPGTRLTVT.

V is TRBV28 and J is TRBJ1-2, with D possibly matching TRBD1 (6 bases). Trimming removed 7 bases at V and 7 bases at J, with 28 bases between. The CDR3 extends over 17 amino acids. In germline, CDR1 is MDHEN, CDR2 SYDVKM. CDR3 amino acids: CASTVGRGQGVMFGYTF. As DNA, the CDR3 is TGTGCCAGCACCGTGGGCCGGGGGCAGGGAGTTATGTTTGGCTACACCTTC.

The chain combines TRBV3-1 (or the pseudogene TRBV3-2) with TRBJ2-7; D call uncertain. The CDR3 totals 16 residues. V was trimmed by 0 bases and J by 4 bases, leaving 16 bases between them. Germline V CDR1 and CDR2: LGHDT, YNNKEL (reference sequence). CDR3 sequence reads: CASSQELIGLGYEQYF. CDR3 coding DNA: TGTGCCAGCAGCCAAGAGCTTATCGGTTTGGGGTACGAGCAGTACTTC.